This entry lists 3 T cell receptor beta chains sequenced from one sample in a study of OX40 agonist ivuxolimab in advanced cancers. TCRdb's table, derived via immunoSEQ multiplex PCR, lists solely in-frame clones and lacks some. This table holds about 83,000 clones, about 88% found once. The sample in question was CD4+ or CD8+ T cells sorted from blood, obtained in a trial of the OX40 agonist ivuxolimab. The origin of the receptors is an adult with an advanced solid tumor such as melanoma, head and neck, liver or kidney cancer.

CDR3 bases: TGTGCCAGCAGCTTAGGTAGCGCCAATGAGCAGTTCTTC. This codes for CASSLGSANEQFF. The chain joins TRBV11-2 to TRBJ2-1, with TRBD2 as a possible D gene (5 bases). Trimming shortened V by 1 base and J by 6 bases, and 7 bases separated the two germline ends. The CDR3 covers 13 residues. Germline V lookup: CDR1 SGHAT, CDR2 FQNNGV.

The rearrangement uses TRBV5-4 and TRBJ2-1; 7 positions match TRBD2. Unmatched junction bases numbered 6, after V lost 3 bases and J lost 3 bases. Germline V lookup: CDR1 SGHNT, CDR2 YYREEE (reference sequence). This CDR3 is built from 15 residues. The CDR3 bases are TGTGCCAGCAGCTCTCAAAGCGGGGTCTACAATGAGCAGTTCTTC. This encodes CASSSQSGVYNEQFF.

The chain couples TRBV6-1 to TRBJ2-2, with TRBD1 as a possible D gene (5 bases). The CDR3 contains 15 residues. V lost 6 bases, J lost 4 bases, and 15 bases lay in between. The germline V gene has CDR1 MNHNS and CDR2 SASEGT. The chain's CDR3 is CASRVAGLSTGELFF. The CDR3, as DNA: TGTGCCAGCAGGGTTGCAGGGTTGTCCACCGGGGAGCTGTTTTTT.